The rows below give T cell receptor beta chains drawn from one sample of a study of T cell repertoires in cytomegalovirus infection. These receptors have no known antigen. A single record per CDR3 protein comes from TCRdb applying MiXCR to the reads. The sample records fewer than 1,000,000 distinct CDR3 sequences, roughly 30% being singletons. This material consisted of cultured CD8+ T cells from PBMCs, taken from culture after CMV antigen stimulation. Every receptor here comes from a human donor in good health (CMV status not recorded). Some clones in this sample may be carry-over from other donors' samples. Both conserved end residues are part of each CDR3. A D gene is named only where the DNA matches it firmly. Clone size is given for some rows only: seen once, a few or many times, or a class if the clone is expanded.

clone_size	v_call	d_call	j_call	cdr3_nt	cdr3_aa
many	TRBV7-2	-	TRBJ1-2	TGTGCCAGCAGCTTAGATGCAGACCCAGATTTTAACTATGGCTACACCTTC	CASSLDADPDFNYGYTF
few	TRBV4-1	-	TRBJ2-7	TGCGCCAGCAGCCAGAGCTGGAACAGGGATGGCGAGCAGTACTTC	CASSQSWNRDGEQYF
-	TRBV10-3	TRBD2	TRBJ2-3	TGTGCCTCAGGAGGGACTAGCGGCAACACAGATACGCAGTATTTT	CASGGTSGNTDTQYF
-	TRBV29-1	-	TRBJ1-4	TGCAGCGTTGTGTGGGAGCCCGCAACTAATGAAAAACTGTTTTTT	CSVVWEPATNEKLFF
-	TRBV27	-	TRBJ2-1	TGTGCCAGCAGTTTATCGCTCCGGGACGGCGAGGATGAGCAGTTCTTC	CASSLSLRDGEDEQFF
-	TRBV12-3/TRBV12-4	TRBD2	TRBJ2-2	TGTGCCAGCAGTTTGACCCGGACTAGCGGGGGGCTACGCACCGGGGAGCTGTTTTTT	CASSLTRTSGGLRTGELFF
few	TRBV15	-	TRBJ1-3	TGTGCCACCAGCAGAGATCGCGGCTTCTCTGGAAACACCATATATTTT	CATSRDRGFSGNTIYF
few	TRBV7-9	TRBD1	TRBJ1-1	TGTGCCAGCAGCTTCGGGACAGGGCTGCACACTGAAGCTTTCTTT	CASSFGTGLHTEAFF
many	TRBV7-2	TRBD1	TRBJ1-1	TGTGCCAGCAGCACACACCAGGGGGGTGGCACTGAAGCTTTCTTT	CASSTHQGGGTEAFF
many	TRBV7-2	-	TRBJ2-1	TGTGCCAGCAGCTTAGGGCGGGCGGGGGCATACAATGAGCAGTTCTTC	CASSLGRAGAYNEQFF
-	TRBV5-4	-	TRBJ1-6	TGTGCCAGCAGCTTATATGGAGGCCACTCACCCCTCCACTTT	CASSLYGGHSPLHF
-	TRBV20-1	-	TRBJ2-3	TGCAGTGCGCCTAAGTCGCTAGTATTAATGACAGATACGCAGTATTTT	CSAPKSLVLMTDTQYF
-	TRBV19	-	TRBJ1-1	TGTGCCAGTAGTAATGGCAGGGTAATGAAAACTGAAGCTTTCTTT	CASSNGRVMKTEAFF
few	TRBV27	TRBD1	TRBJ1-2	TGTGCCAGCAGCTCACATCACAGGGGATCGATGTATGGCTACACCTTC	CASSSHHRGSMYGYTF
-	TRBV7-6	TRBD2	TRBJ2-1	TGTGCCAGCAGCCCCAGACTAGCGGGGTTTTACAATGAGCAGTTCTTC	CASSPRLAGFYNEQFF
-	TRBV12-3/TRBV12-4	-	TRBJ2-5	TGTGCCAGCAGTTTAATTGGGGACTCCGACCAAGAGACCCAGTACTTC	CASSLIGDSDQETQYF
few	TRBV15	-	TRBJ1-1	TGTGCCACCAGCCCCTACACCTATACGAACACTGAAGCTTTCTTT	CATSPYTYTNTEAFF
many	TRBV7-6	-	TRBJ2-3	TGTGCCAGCAGCTTAGAGCCAGACACAGATACGCAGTATTTT	CASSLEPDTDTQYF
few	TRBV7-6	TRBD1	TRBJ2-5	TGTGCCAGCAGCCCGGGGACAGGGCTAAACCAAGAGACCCAGTACTTC	CASSPGTGLNQETQYF
-	TRBV7-9	-	TRBJ1-1	TGTGCCAGCAGCCACTGGTTCGAGGGTGAAGCTTTCTTT	CASSHWFEGEAFF
few	TRBV19	-	TRBJ1-1	TGTGCCAGTAGTAACCCCAGTCGGGGGGCCACTGAAGCTTTCTTT	CASSNPSRGATEAFF
-	TRBV6-4	-	TRBJ2-1	TGTGCCAGCAGTGAATTAACTGGATGGGACTACAATGAGCAGTTCTTC	CASSELTGWDYNEQFF
few	TRBV20-1	-	TRBJ2-3	TGCAGTAGTCTCCGCGTCCCAAGGTCTAGCACAGATACGCAGTATTTT	CSSLRVPRSSTDTQYF
-	TRBV20-1	-	TRBJ2-3	TGCAGTGCTGGGAGGGGGGACATAGATACGCAGTATTTT	CSAGRGDIDTQYF
few	TRBV4-1	-	TRBJ2-7	TGCGCCAGCAGCCAAGGGCCGATCTACGAGCAGTACTTC	CASSQGPIYEQYF
few	TRBV28	-	TRBJ1-1	TGTGCCAGCTTGGAGGTCCGGGGCTACCTTTTGAACACTGAAGCTTTCTTT	CASLEVRGYLLNTEAFF
-	TRBV6-1	-	TRBJ2-4	TGTGCCAGCAGTGAACAGGCAGGGGCCCGGGGAAACATTCAGTACTTC	CASSEQAGARGNIQYF
-	TRBV10-3	-	TRBJ2-6	TGTGCCATCAGTGAGGGGAGTCGTCGGGCCTCTGGGGCCAACGTCCTGACTTTC	CAISEGSRRASGANVLTF
-	TRBV27	TRBD1	TRBJ1-1	TGTGCCAGCCGGACAGGGGATTACACTGAAGCTTTCTTT	CASRTGDYTEAFF
few	TRBV27	-	TRBJ1-5	TGTGCCAGCAGTTTAATGGGCCCCCAGCCCCAGCATTTT	CASSLMGPQPQHF
few	TRBV7-9	-	TRBJ2-1	TGTGCCAGCAGCTTAACCTCGGCAGTGTACAATGAGCAGTTCTTC	CASSLTSAVYNEQFF
-	TRBV19	-	TRBJ1-1	TGTGCCAGTATGAGGGGGTGGACTGAAGCTTTCTTT	CASMRGWTEAFF
few	TRBV6-1	TRBD2	TRBJ2-1	TGTGCCAGCACCTCGATAGTAGCGGGGAACAATGAGCAGTTCTTC	CASTSIVAGNNEQFF
-	TRBV7-3	-	TRBJ2-3	TGTGCCAGCAGCTTATCGGGCAGGGGATCAGATACGCAGTATTTT	CASSLSGRGSDTQYF
many	TRBV7-8	-	TRBJ2-5	TGTGCCAGCAGCGACATTCGGGTCTCTCAAGAGACCCAGTACTTC	CASSDIRVSQETQYF
few	TRBV27	-	TRBJ1-2	TGTGCCAGCGGGACCTTGAGGGGCTACACCTTC	CASGTLRGYTF
few	TRBV4-1	-	TRBJ2-2	TGCGCCAGCAGCCAAGGAAGTGCTACCTTAACCGGGGAGCTGTTTTTT	CASSQGSATLTGELFF
-	TRBV7-6	-	TRBJ2-7	TGTGCCGGCAGTTTTGCGCAGGACGAGCAGTACTTC	CAGSFAQDEQYF
few	TRBV27	TRBD1	TRBJ1-2	TGTGCCAGCAGTTTATCACCAGGGGGCCCCGATAACTATGGCTACACCTTC	CASSLSPGGPDNYGYTF
-	TRBV12-3/TRBV12-4	-	TRBJ2-1	TGTGCCAGCACCATTAGCCCTGACCATGAGCAGTTCTTC	CASTISPDHEQFF
-	TRBV28	-	TRBJ2-6	TGTGCCAGCACTCAAGCTGGGGGCGCTGGGGCCAACGTCCTGACTTTC	CASTQAGGAGANVLTF
-	TRBV2	-	TRBJ1-6	TGTGCCAGCGGTTCAGGGCCCAGCTCCTATAATTCACCCCTCCACTTT	CASGSGPSSYNSPLHF
-	TRBV7-4	-	TRBJ2-5	TGTGCCAGCAGCTTAGATGCCCCGGCAGCCCAAGAGACCCAGTACTTC	CASSLDAPAAQETQYF
-	TRBV6-1	-	TRBJ2-7	TGTGCCAGCAGTAGCAGCTTAGGTGCCTCCTACGAGCAGTACTTC	CASSSSLGASYEQYF
-	TRBV7-6	-	TRBJ2-3	TGTGCCAGCAGCTTCGGCTTCCGTGTAACAGATACGCAGTATTTT	CASSFGFRVTDTQYF
-	TRBV7-2	-	TRBJ1-2	TGTGCCAGCAGCTTAGGCTCCGGGACGTTCTATGGCTACACCTTC	CASSLGSGTFYGYTF